Reported below is one T cell receptor (beta chain). The data were obtained in a study of blood T cell repertoires in COVID-19. Study in general: Collection of acute and convalescent COVID-19 samples took place in the United States, Italy and Spain.

The assay was immunoSEQ multiplex PCR, and TCRdb's table has in-frame clones only and misses some. The sample lists about 140,000 clones; approximately 86% were seen once. The CDR3 has 13 amino acids. V lost 5 bases and J 3 bases, leaving 10 bases between the germline ends. The chain employs TRBV12-3 or TRBV12-4 and TRBJ1-2; D call uncertain. Sample: peripheral blood. The sequence derives from a man between 65 and 85 years old with acute or convalescent COVID-19. The CDR3 nucleotides read TGTGCCAGCAGTCCACTCGTGGACTATGGCTACACCTTC. As protein: CASSPLVDYGYTF.